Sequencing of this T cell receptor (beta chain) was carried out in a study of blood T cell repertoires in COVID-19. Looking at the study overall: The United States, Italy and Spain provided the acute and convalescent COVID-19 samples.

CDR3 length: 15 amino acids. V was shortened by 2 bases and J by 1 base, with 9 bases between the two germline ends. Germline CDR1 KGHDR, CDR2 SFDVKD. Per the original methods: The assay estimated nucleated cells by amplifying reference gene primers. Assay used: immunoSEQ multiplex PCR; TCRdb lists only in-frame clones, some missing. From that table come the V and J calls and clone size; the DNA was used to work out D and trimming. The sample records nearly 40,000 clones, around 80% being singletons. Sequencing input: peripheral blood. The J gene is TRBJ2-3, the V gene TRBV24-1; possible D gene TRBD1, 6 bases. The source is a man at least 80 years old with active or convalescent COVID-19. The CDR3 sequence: CATSDWGTRTDTQYF. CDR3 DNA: TGTGCCACCAGTGATTGGGGGACACGCACAGATACGCAGTATTTT.